This T cell receptor beta chain was recorded in a study of OX40 agonist ivuxolimab in advanced cancers. This clone has just one count. CDR1 is SGDLS, CDR2 YYNGEE, per germline. CDR3 length: 14 amino acids. Trimming left V 4 bases short and J 0 bases short, with 10 bases between. Using immunoSEQ multiplex PCR, the repertoire was profiled, and TCRdb retains in-frame clones only, with some absent. Here the sample spans over 40,000 clones, 70% to 90% being singletons. Sample: CD4+ or CD8+ T cells sorted from blood, taken in a trial of the OX40 agonist ivuxolimab. The origin of this receptor is an adult with an advanced solid tumor such as melanoma, head and neck, liver or kidney cancer. J is TRBJ2-5 and V is TRBV9, with D possibly being TRBD1 (6 bases). The CDR3 DNA sequence: TGTGCCAGCAGCCTCAGACAGGACCAAGAGACCCAGTACTTC. This gives the protein CASSLRQDQETQYF.